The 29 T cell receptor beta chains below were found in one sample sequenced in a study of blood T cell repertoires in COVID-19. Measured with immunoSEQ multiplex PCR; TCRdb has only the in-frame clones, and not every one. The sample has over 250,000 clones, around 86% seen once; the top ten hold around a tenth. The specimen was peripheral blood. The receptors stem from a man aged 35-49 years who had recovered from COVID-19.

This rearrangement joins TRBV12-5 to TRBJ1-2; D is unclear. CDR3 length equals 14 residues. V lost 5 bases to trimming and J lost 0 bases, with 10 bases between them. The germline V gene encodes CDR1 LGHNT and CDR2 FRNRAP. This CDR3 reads CASGPGTTNYGYTF. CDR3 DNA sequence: TGTGCTAGTGGTCCTGGCACGACTAACTATGGCTACACCTTC.

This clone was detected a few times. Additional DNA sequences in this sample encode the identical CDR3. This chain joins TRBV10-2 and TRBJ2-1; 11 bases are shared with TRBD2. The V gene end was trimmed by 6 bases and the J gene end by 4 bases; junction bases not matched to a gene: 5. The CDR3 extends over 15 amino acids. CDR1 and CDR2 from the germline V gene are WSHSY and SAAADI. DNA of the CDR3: TGCGCCAGCAGGTTAGGGACTAGCGGTTACAATGAGCAGTTCTTC. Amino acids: CASRLGTSGYNEQFF.

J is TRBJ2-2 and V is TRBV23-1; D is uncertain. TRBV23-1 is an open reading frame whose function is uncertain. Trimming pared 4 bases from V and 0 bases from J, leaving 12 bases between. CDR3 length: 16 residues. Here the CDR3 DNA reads TGCGCCAGCAGTCCTTTGGCGGAAGCGAACACCGGGGAGCTGTTTTTT. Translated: CASSPLAEANTGELFF.

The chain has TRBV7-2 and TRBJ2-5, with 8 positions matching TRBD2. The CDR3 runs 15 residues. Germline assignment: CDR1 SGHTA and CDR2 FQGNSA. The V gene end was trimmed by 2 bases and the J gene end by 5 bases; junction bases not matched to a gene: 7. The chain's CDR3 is CASSLLRGATETQYF. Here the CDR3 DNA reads TGTGCCAGCAGCTTATTGCGGGGGGCTACGGAGACCCAGTACTTC.

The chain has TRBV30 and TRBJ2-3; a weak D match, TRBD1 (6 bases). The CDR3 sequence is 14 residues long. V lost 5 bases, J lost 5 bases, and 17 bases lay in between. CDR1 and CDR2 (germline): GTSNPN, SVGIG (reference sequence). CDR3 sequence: CAWAPRQGQDTQYF. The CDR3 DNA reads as TGTGCCTGGGCCCCAAGGCAGGGGCAAGATACGCAGTATTTT.

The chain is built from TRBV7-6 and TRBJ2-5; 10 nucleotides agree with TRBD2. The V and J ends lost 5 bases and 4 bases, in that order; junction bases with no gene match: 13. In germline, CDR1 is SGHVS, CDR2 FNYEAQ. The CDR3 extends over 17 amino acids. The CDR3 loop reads CASSPGFSGGRIETQYF. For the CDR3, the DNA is TGTGCCAGCAGCCCGGGTTTTAGCGGGGGGCGTATAGAGACCCAGTACTTC. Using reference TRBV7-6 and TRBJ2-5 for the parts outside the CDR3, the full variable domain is GAGVSQSPRYKVTKRGQDVALRCDPISGHVSLYWYRQALGQGPEFLTYFNYEAQQDKSGLPNDRFSAERPEGSISTLTIQRTEQRDSAMYRCASSPGFSGGRIETQYFGPGTRLLVL.

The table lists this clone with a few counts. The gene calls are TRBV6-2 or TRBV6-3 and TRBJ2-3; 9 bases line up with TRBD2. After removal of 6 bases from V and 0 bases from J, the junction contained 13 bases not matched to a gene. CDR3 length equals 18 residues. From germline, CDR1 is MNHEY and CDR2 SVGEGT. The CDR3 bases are TGTGCCAGCAGCCGTTCGGCTATTAGCGGGGGAAGCACAGATACGCAGTATTTT. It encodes CASSRSAISGGSTDTQYF.

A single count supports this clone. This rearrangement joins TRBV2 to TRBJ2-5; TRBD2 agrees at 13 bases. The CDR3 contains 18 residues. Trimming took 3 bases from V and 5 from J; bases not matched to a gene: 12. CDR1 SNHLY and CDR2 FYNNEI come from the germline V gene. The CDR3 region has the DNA TGTGCCAGCAGTGACCCGACTAGCGGGAGGACGGGGGGGGAGACCCAGTACTTC. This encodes CASSDPTSGRTGGETQYF.

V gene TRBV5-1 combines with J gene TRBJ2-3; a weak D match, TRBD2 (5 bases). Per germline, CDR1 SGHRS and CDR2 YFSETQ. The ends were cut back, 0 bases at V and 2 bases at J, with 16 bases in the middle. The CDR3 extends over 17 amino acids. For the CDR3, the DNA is TGCGCCAGCAGCTTGGCCGGAGGTAGCTGGATCACAGATACGCAGTATTTT. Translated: CASSLAGGSWITDTQYF. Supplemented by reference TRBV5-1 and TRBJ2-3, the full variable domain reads KAGVTQTPRYLIKTRGQQVTLSCSPISGHRSVSWYQQTPGQGLQFLFEYFSETQRNKGNFPGRFSGRQFSNSRSEMNVSTLELGDSALYLCASSLAGGSWITDTQYFGPGTRLTVL.

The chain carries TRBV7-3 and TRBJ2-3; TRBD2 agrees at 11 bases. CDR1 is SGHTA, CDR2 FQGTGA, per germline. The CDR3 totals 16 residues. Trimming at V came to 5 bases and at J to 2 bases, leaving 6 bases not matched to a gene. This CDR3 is CASSPIAGGFTDTQYF. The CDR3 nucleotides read TGTGCCAGCAGCCCAATAGCGGGAGGGTTCACAGATACGCAGTATTTT.

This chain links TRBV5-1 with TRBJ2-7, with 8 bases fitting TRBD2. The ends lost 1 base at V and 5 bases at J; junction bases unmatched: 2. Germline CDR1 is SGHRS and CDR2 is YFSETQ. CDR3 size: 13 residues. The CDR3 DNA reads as TGCGCCAGCAGCTTGTTGCGGGAGGACGAGCAGTACTTC. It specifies CASSLLREDEQYF.

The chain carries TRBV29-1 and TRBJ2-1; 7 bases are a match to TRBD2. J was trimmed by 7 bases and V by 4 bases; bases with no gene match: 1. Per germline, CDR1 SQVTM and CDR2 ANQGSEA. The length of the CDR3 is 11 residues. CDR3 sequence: CSVGGGNEQFF. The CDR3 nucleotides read TGCAGCGTTGGGGGGGGAAATGAGCAGTTCTTC.

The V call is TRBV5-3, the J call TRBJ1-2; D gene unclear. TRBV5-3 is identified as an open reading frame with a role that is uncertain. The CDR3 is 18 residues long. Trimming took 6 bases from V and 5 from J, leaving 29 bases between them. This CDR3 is CARIPLDLRSPSGYGYTF. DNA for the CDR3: TGTGCCAGAATACCTCTCGACCTCCGGTCTCCCTCGGGGTATGGCTACACCTTC.

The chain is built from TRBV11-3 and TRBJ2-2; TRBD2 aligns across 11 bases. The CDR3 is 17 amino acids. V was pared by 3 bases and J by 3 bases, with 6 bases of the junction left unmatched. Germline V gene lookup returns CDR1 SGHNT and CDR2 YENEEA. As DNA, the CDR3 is TGTGCCAGCAGCTTGGCAAGGGGACTAGCGGACACCGGGGAGCTGTTTTTT. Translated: CASSLARGLADTGELFF.

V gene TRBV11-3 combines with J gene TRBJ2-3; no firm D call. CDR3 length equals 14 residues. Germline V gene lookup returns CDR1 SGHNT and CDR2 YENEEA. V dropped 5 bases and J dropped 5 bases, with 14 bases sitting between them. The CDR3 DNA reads TGTGCCAGCAGCCCCGGTGAGGCTGGAGATACGCAGTATTTT. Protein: CASSPGEAGDTQYF.

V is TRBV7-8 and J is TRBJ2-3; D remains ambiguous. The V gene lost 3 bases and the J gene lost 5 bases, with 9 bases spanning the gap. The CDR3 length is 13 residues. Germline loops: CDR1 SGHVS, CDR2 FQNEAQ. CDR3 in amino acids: CASSFRVQDTQYF. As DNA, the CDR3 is TGTGCCAGCAGCTTCCGGGTCCAAGATACGCAGTATTTT.

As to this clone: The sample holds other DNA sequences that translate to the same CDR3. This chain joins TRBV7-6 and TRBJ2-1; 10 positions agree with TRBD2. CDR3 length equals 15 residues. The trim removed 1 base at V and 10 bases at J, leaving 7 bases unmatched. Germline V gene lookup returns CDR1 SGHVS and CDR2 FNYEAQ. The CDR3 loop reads CASSLGTSGNNEQFF. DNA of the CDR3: TGTGCCAGCAGCTTAGGAACTAGCGGGAATAACGAGCAGTTCTTC.

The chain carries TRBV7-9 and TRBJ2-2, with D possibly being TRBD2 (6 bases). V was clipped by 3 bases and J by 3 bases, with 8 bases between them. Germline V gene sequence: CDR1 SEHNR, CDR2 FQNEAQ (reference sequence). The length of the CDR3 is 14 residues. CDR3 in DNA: TGTGCCAGCAGCTTCGGCGGGGACACCGGGGAGCTGTTTTTT. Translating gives CASSFGGDTGELFF.

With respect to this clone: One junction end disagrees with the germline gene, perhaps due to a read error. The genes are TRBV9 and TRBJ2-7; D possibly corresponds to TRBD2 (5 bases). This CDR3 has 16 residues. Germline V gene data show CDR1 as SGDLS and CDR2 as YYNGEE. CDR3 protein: CASSVGARGMSSEQYF. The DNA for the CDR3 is TGTGCCAGCAGCGTAGGGGCGAGAGGGATGTCCTCCGAGCAGTACTTC.

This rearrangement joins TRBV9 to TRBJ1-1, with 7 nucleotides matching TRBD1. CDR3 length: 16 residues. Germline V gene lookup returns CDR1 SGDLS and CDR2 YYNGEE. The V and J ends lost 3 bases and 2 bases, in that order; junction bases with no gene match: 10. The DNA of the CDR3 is TGTGCCAGCAGCGCCGGAAGACAGGGCAAAAACACTGAAGCTTTCTTT. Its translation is CASSAGRQGKNTEAFF.

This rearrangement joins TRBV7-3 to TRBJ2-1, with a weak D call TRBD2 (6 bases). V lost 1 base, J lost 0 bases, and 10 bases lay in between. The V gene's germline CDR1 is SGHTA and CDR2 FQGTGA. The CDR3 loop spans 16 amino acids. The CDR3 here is CASSLNGGSSYNEQFF. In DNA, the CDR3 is TGTGCCAGCAGCTTAAATGGAGGGAGCTCCTACAATGAGCAGTTCTTC.

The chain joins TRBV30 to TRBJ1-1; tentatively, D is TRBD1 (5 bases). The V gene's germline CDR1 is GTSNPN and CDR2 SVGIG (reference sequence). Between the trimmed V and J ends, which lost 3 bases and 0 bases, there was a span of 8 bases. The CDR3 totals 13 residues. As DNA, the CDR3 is TGTGCCTGGAGACAGGTCATGAACACTGAAGCTTTCTTT. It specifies CAWRQVMNTEAFF.

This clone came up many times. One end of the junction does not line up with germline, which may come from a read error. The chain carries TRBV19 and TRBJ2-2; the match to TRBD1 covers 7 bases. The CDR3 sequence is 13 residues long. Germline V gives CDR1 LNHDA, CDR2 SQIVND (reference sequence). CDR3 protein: CASSLDRVGELFF. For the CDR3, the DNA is TGTGCCAGTAGTTTAGACAGGGTCGGGGAGCTGTTTTTT.

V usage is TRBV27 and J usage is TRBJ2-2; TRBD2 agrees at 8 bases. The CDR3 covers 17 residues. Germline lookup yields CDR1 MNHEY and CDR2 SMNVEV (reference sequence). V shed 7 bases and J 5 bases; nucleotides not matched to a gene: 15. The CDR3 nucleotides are TGTGCCAGCACCCCCCTGCGGGGGGCCTCGCGGACCGGGGAGCTGTTTTTT. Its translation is CASTPLRGASRTGELFF.

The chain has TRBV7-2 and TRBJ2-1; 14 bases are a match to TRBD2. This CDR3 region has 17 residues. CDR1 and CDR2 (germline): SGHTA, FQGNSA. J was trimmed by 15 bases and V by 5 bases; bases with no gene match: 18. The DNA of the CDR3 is TGTGCCAGCAGCCTAACCACCGGGACTAGCGGGGGTAGGTTGTTGTTCTTC. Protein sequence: CASSLTTGTSGGRLLFF.

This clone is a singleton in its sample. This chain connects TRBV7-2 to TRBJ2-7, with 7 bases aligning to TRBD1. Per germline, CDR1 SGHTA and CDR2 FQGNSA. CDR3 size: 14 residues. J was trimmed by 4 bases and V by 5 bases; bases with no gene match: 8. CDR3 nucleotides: TGTGCCAGCAGCACCCGACAGGGTGGATACGAGCAGTACTTC. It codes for CASSTRQGGYEQYF.

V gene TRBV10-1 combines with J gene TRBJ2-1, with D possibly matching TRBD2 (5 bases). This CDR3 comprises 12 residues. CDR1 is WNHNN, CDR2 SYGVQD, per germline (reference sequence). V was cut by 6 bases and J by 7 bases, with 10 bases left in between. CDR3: CASRRRGNEQFF. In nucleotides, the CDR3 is TGCGCCAGCAGACGACGGGGTAATGAGCAGTTCTTC.

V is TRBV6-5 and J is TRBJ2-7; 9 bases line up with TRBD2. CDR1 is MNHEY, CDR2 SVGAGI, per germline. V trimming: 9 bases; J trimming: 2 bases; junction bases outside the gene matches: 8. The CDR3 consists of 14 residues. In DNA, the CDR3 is TGTGCCAGTACAACTAGCGGGCCAACCTACGAGCAGTACTTC. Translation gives CASTTSGPTYEQYF.

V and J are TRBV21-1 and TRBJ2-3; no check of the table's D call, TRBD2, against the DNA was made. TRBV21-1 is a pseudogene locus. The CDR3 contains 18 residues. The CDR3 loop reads CASSPGRRGTTSTDTQYF. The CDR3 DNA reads TGTGCCAGCAGCCCCGGGCGGCGGGGGACCACTAGCACAGATACGCAGTATTTT.